The 2 T cell receptor beta chains reported below all come from one sample, sequenced in a study of T cells in localized non-small cell lung cancer. Produced via immunoSEQ multiplex PCR; TCRdb's table is partial and in-frame only. This table holds 2,500 to 3,000 clones, roughly 28% found once. The sample consisted of lung tumor tissue, taken before any cancer treatment. The origin of the receptors is a female donor of 60 years or more with stage I lung adenocarcinoma.

The genes are TRBV11-3 and TRBJ1-3; D is undetermined. This CDR3 contains 15 residues. Trimming took off 1 base at V and 0 bases at J, with 7 bases between the two ends. CDR1 and CDR2 (germline): SGHNT, YENEEA. Here the CDR3 reads CASSLGQSSGNTIYF. The DNA for the CDR3 is TGTGCCAGCAGCTTAGGGCAGAGCTCTGGAAACACCATATATTTT. Looking up the rest from reference TRBV11-3 and TRBJ1-3 gives the full variable domain: EAGVVQSPRYKIIEKKQPVAFWCNPISGHNTLYWYLQNLGQGPELLIRYENEEAVDDSQLPKDRFSAERLKGVDSTLKIQPAELGDSAVYLCASSLGQSSGNTIYFGEGSWLTVV.

In DNA form, the CDR3 reads TGTGCCAGTAGTCCGCCGGGACTAGGAGGCACCGGGGAGCTGTTTTTT. Protein product: CASSPPGLGGTGELFF. The chain uses TRBV19 and TRBJ2-2, with 8 bases aligning to TRBD2. The CDR3 has 16 residues. With V trimmed by 5 bases and J by 4 bases, 9 bases remained unmatched. The V gene's germline CDR1 is LNHDA and CDR2 SQIVND (reference sequence).